These 27 T cell receptor beta chains share one sample of origin, sequenced in a study of cytomegalovirus exposure and HLA in healthy donors. PCR amplification relied on 60 Vbeta primers (plus 13 Jbeta primers). Generated by immunoSEQ multiplex PCR, the TCRdb table keeps only in-frame clones and is missing some. The table includes 120,000 to 150,000 clones, roughly two thirds detected once. Sequences were obtained from PBMCs. The receptors were gathered from a woman aged 40 to 50 in good health and CMV-seronegative.

J is TRBJ2-1 and V is TRBV5-1; 9 nucleotides match TRBD2. From germline, CDR1 is SGHRS and CDR2 YFSETQ. V shed 1 base and J 2 bases; nucleotides not matched to a gene: 4. The CDR3 extends over 16 amino acids. CDR3 DNA: TGCGCCAGCAGCTTGCAAGCGGGGGGACCCTACAATGAGCAGTTCTTC. As protein: CASSLQAGGPYNEQFF.

This chain uses TRBV10-3 with TRBJ2-2; weak D call: TRBD1 (6 bases). The CDR3 extends over 13 amino acids. Trimming took off 5 bases at V and 6 bases at J, with 10 bases between the two ends. Germline assignment: CDR1 ENHRY and CDR2 SYGVKD. The CDR3 loop reads CAISPGDPGELFF. The DNA for the CDR3 is TGTGCCATCAGTCCAGGGGACCCCGGGGAGCTGTTTTTT.

The chain couples TRBV5-1 to TRBJ2-6; D gene ambiguous. CDR3 length: 13 amino acids. The V and J ends lost 7 bases and 0 bases respectively, with 5 bases between them. The V gene's germline CDR1 is SGHRS and CDR2 YFSETQ. The DNA of the CDR3 is TGCGCCAGCCGAGACTCTGGGGCCAACGTCCTGACTTTC. Encoded protein: CASRDSGANVLTF.

The chain combines TRBV5-1 with TRBJ1-1; 9 positions match TRBD1. Trimming at V came to 4 bases and at J to 3 bases, leaving 10 bases not matched to a gene. The length of the CDR3 is 16 residues. CDR1 and CDR2 from the germline V gene are SGHRS and YFSETQ. The CDR3: CASSRSPRQGDTEAFF. CDR3 nucleotide sequence: TGCGCCAGCAGCCGTTCTCCACGACAGGGGGACACTGAAGCTTTCTTT.

This sequence joins TRBV10-3 and TRBJ2-7; weak D call: TRBD1 (6 bases). Germline CDR1 and CDR2: ENHRY and SYGVKD. The CDR3 length is 13 residues. Trimming took off 6 bases at V and 4 bases at J, with 13 bases between the two ends. CDR3 residues: CAISTGLGYEQYF. The CDR3 DNA follows: TGTGCCATCAGCACAGGGCTGGGGTACGAGCAGTACTTC.

The gene calls are TRBV18 and TRBJ2-7; 11 bases fit TRBD2. The CDR3 is 19 amino acids. The germline gives CDR1 KGHSH, CDR2 LQKENI. V lost 4 bases to trimming and J lost 2 bases; unmatched junction nucleotides: 16. The CDR3 region is CASSLDVRLAGIPAYEQYF. The CDR3 region has the DNA TGTGCCAGCTCACTCGATGTGCGACTAGCGGGGATCCCGGCCTACGAGCAGTACTTC. Based on the CDR3 plus reference TRBV18 and TRBJ2-7, the full variable domain is NAGVMQNPRHLVRRRGQEARLRCSPMKGHSHVYWYRQLPEEGLKFMVYLQKENIIDESGMPKERFSAEFPKEGPSILRIQQVVRGDSAAYFCASSLDVRLAGIPAYEQYFGPGTRLTVT.

The genes are TRBV5-1 and TRBJ2-7, with 10 nucleotides matching TRBD1. The CDR3 has 14 residues. Germline loops: CDR1 SGHRS, CDR2 YFSETQ. J lost 3 bases, V lost 4 bases, and 4 bases had no gene match. CDR3 protein: CASSRDRGGYEQYF. The CDR3 DNA is TGCGCCAGCAGCCGGGACAGGGGTGGCTACGAGCAGTACTTC.

The chain is built from TRBV19 and TRBJ1-1, with D hard to call. This CDR3 contains 13 residues. Germline CDR1 and CDR2: LNHDA and SQIVND (reference sequence). V shed 7 bases and J shed 4 bases, with 13 bases lying between them. The CDR3 sequence: CASNPLSGTEAFF. The CDR3 DNA follows: TGTGCCAGTAATCCGTTGTCCGGCACTGAAGCTTTCTTT.

V usage is TRBV7-9 and J usage is TRBJ1-1, with 9 bases fitting TRBD1. The V and J ends lost 3 bases and 4 bases, in that order; junction bases with no gene match: 6. The CDR3 is 15 residues long. Germline assignment: CDR1 SEHNR and CDR2 FQNEAQ (reference sequence). The CDR3 sequence is CASSLPDRGSTEAFF. The CDR3 region has the DNA TGTGCCAGCAGCTTGCCGGACAGGGGAAGCACTGAAGCTTTCTTT.

This sequence joins TRBV6-5 and TRBJ2-7; D is ambiguous. V was cut by 6 bases and J by 3 bases, with 15 bases left in between. The length of the CDR3 is 14 residues. Germline-derived CDR1 and CDR2 are MNHEY and SVGAGI. DNA of the CDR3: TGTGCCAGCAGCCGCATGGCAGGTGTCTACGAGCAGTACTTC. Translation gives CASSRMAGVYEQYF.

The J gene is TRBJ2-2, the V gene TRBV4-3; a weak D match, TRBD2 (6 bases). The CDR3 has 15 residues. Germline V CDR1 and CDR2: LGHNA, YSLEER. Trimming took 4 bases from V and 4 from J, leaving 13 bases between them. DNA for the CDR3: TGCGCCAGCAGCCGGGACTCAGGGTCCACCGGGGAGCTGTTTTTT. Translating it yields CASSRDSGSTGELFF.

V gene TRBV7-3 combines with J gene TRBJ2-7, with a possible D match to TRBD2 (7 bases). This CDR3 is 14 amino acids long. V lost 2 bases and J lost 3, with 11 bases in between. Germline values: CDR1 SGHTA, CDR2 FQGTGA. As DNA, the CDR3 is TGTGCCAGCAGCTTAGGGGGGGCGTACTACGAGCAGTACGTC. This translates into CASSLGGAYYEQYV.

The rearrangement joins TRBV7-9 to TRBJ2-1; 7 bases match TRBD2. V trimming: 6 bases; J trimming: 3 bases; junction bases outside the gene matches: 8. CDR3 length: 15 residues. The V gene's germline CDR1 is SEHNR and CDR2 FQNEAQ (reference sequence). CDR3 protein: CASSFAGDLYNEQFF. The CDR3, as DNA: TGTGCCAGCAGTTTTGCGGGGGACCTCTACAATGAGCAGTTCTTC.

The rearrangement uses TRBV19 and TRBJ2-7; TRBD2 matches 9 bases. The CDR3 totals 17 residues. Germline-derived CDR1 and CDR2 are LNHDA and SQIVND (reference sequence). Germline trimming cut 4 bases from V and 7 bases from J; bases unmatched to any gene: 17. The CDR3: CASSKLPASGELGEQYF. The CDR3 DNA reads as TGTGCCAGTAGTAAGTTGCCGGCTAGCGGGGAACTGGGGGAGCAGTACTTC.

CDR3 in amino acids: CASSFNGASGTEAFF. The CDR3 coding sequence is TGTGCCAGCAGTTTTAATGGGGCGTCGGGCACTGAAGCTTTCTTT. The chain has TRBV27 and TRBJ1-1; D may be TRBD1 (5 bases). V was clipped by 3 bases and J by 4 bases, with 15 bases between them. CDR3 length: 15 residues. The germline V gene encodes CDR1 MNHEY and CDR2 SMNVEV (reference sequence).

The chain combines TRBV29-1 with TRBJ2-2; TRBD1 agrees at 7 bases. The CDR3 covers 15 residues. The germline CDR1 and CDR2 sequences are SQVTM and ANQGSEA. V trimming: 2 bases; J trimming: 4 bases; junction bases outside the gene matches: 7. The CDR3 region has the DNA TGCAGCGTTGAAACAGGGGAAGATGGCACCGGGGAGCTGTTTTTT. Translation: CSVETGEDGTGELFF.

This rearrangement joins TRBV5-6 to TRBJ1-1, with 7 nucleotides matching TRBD1. The V gene end was trimmed by 1 base and the J gene end by 0 bases; junction bases not matched to a gene: 6. CDR1 and CDR2 (germline): SGHDT, YYEEEE. This CDR3 comprises 16 residues. CDR3 DNA sequence: TGTGCCAGCAGCTTGCTGACAGGGATTATGAACACTGAAGCTTTCTTT. This codes for CASSLLTGIMNTEAFF.

A single count supports this clone. This chain links TRBV2 with TRBJ2-1; D is possibly TRBD2 (7 bases). CDR1 and CDR2 (germline): SNHLY, FYNNEI. The CDR3 length is 16 residues. V gave up 5 bases and J gave up 1 base, with 15 bases separating them. The CDR3 loop is CASSLSGGQSYNEQFF. The CDR3 nucleotides are TGTGCCAGCAGTTTATCCGGGGGGCAGTCCTACAATGAGCAGTTCTTC.

This chain uses TRBV6-1 with TRBJ2-3; D ambiguous. With 2 bases removed from V and 3 bases from J, the gap between germline ends came to 9 bases. The V gene's germline CDR1 is MNHNS and CDR2 SASEGT. CDR3 size: 14 residues. The CDR3 loop is CASSEILVTDTQYF. For the CDR3, the DNA is TGTGCCAGCAGTGAAATCCTAGTAACAGATACGCAGTATTTT.

The chain employs TRBV28 and TRBJ1-1; no clear D gene. Trimming shortened V by 2 bases and J by 1 base, and 17 bases separated the two germline ends. Germline V lookup: CDR1 MDHEN, CDR2 SYDVKM. This CDR3 comprises 17 residues. This chain's CDR3 is CASSLIRGSRRNTEAFF. The CDR3 DNA is TGTGCCAGCAGTTTAATTCGAGGCAGTAGACGGAACACTGAAGCTTTCTTT.

Note on this clone: Other DNA sequences of this sample code for an identical CDR3. V and J are TRBV5-1 and TRBJ2-1; the match to TRBD2 covers 8 bases. The length of the CDR3 is 14 residues. V was clipped by 0 bases and J by 5 bases; unmatched bases: 1. Germline V CDR1 and CDR2: SGHRS, YFSETQ. As DNA, the CDR3 is TGCGCCAGCAGCTTGGGGCGGGGGGACAATGAGCAGTTCTTC. This translates into CASSLGRGDNEQFF. Full variable domain (rest looked up from reference TRBV5-1 and TRBJ2-1): KAGVTQTPRYLIKTRGQQVTLSCSPISGHRSVSWYQQTPGQGLQFLFEYFSETQRNKGNFPGRFSGRQFSNSRSEMNVSTLELGDSALYLCASSLGRGDNEQFFGPGTRLTVL.

For this clone: Other DNA sequences in the same sample also yield this CDR3. The CDR3: CATQGGGQPQHF. The DNA for the CDR3 is TGTGCCACGCAGGGGGGAGGCCAGCCCCAGCATTTT. This chain links TRBV15 with TRBJ1-5; 7 bases agree with TRBD1. J was trimmed by 7 bases and V by 9 bases; bases with no gene match: 6. Per germline, CDR1 LNHNV and CDR2 YYDKDF (reference sequence). The CDR3 covers 12 residues.

V and J are TRBV14 and TRBJ1-3, with D perhaps matching TRBD1 (5 bases). CDR3 size: 16 residues. Germline V gives CDR1 SGHDN, CDR2 FVKESK. Trimming cost V 2 bases and J 7 bases, with 18 bases left between them. DNA of the CDR3: TGTGCCAGCAGCCAACGTACGCGGGGGATGTCGAACACCATATATTTT. This encodes CASSQRTRGMSNTIYF.

V gene TRBV15 combines with J gene TRBJ2-6, with 11 nucleotides matching TRBD1. This CDR3 region has 17 residues. Germline CDR1 LNHNV, CDR2 YYDKDF (reference sequence). The V and J ends lost 3 bases and 3 bases, in that order; junction bases with no gene match: 4. The CDR3 DNA reads as TGTGCCACCAGCAGGAGGACAGGGGGCAGTGGGGCCAACGTCCTGACTTTC. Amino acid sequence: CATSRRTGGSGANVLTF.

The chain links TRBV9 to TRBJ2-3, with 8 bases that match TRBD2. This CDR3 spans 15 amino acids. Trimming removed 0 bases from V and 4 bases from J; junction bases left unmatched: 4. Germline CDR1 is SGDLS and CDR2 is YYNGEE. CDR3 nucleotides: TGTGCCAGCAGCGTAGCGGGGGGGCTTGCAGATACGCAGTATTTT. Translation: CASSVAGGLADTQYF.

The gene calls are TRBV5-6 and TRBJ1-2; TRBD1 aligns across 8 bases. V gave up 5 bases and J gave up 3 bases; unmatched junction bases: 6. From germline, CDR1 is SGHDT and CDR2 YYEEEE. The CDR3 consists of 14 residues. The CDR3 bases are TGTGCCAGCAGAGGACAGGGACAGGACTATGGCTACACCTTC. The encoded protein is CASRGQGQDYGYTF. Full variable domain (outside the CDR3, taken from reference TRBV5-6 and TRBJ1-2): DAGVTQSPTHLIKTRGQQVTLRCSPKSGHDTVSWYQQALGQGPQFIFQYYEEEERQRGNFPDRFSGHQFPNYSSELNVNALLLGDSALYLCASRGQGQDYGYTFGSGTRLTVV.

This clone has a single count. The CDR3 spells CASSLTGTKGSGYTF. CDR3 nucleotide sequence: TGTGCCAGCAGCTTGACCGGGACAAAGGGTTCTGGCTACACCTTC. The chain employs TRBV13 and TRBJ1-2; possibly TRBD1 for D (6 bases). The CDR3 has 15 residues. Trimming took off 3 bases at V and 7 bases at J, with 18 bases between the two ends. The germline V gene has CDR1 PRHDT and CDR2 FYEKMQ (reference sequence).